This TCR beta chain emerged from a study of CD8+ T cells in alopecia areata. Study-wide points: Clonality was higher in lesional than normal scalp, especially in alopecia totalis/universalis.

The CDR3 contains 15 residues. Germline values: CDR1 PRHDT, CDR2 FYEKMQ (reference sequence). Germline trimming cut 6 bases from V and 5 bases from J; bases unmatched to any gene: 10. A word on this clone: Its antigen is not known.

Once RNA had been extracted, it was reverse transcribed into cDNA to act as the sequencing template. Here immunoSEQ multiplex PCR was the method, and the copy in TCRdb shows in-frame clones only, minus some. The sample has 130,000 or so clones, 49% seen once. The TCR was taken from a human donor with alopecia areata. The rearrangement links TRBV13 to TRBJ1-2; 9 bases are a match to TRBD1. Specimen: CD8+ T cells sorted from blood, collected at week 0. The CDR3 DNA reads as TGTGCCAGCAGTTCCGGGACAGGGAAAGGTTATGGCTACACCTTC. This gives the protein CASSSGTGKGYGYTF.